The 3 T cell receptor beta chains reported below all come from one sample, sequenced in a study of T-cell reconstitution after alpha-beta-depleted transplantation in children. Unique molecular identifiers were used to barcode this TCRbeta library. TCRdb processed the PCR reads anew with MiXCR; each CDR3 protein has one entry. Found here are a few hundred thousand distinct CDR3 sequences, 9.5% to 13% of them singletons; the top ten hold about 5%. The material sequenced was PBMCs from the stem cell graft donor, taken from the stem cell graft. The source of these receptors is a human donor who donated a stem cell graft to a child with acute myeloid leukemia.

This CDR3 reads CSARDISSGANVLTF. In nucleotides, the CDR3 is TGCAGTGCTAGAGATATCTCCTCTGGGGCCAACGTCCTGACTTTC. This sequence joins TRBV20-1 and TRBJ2-6, with D hard to call. Between the trimmed V and J ends, which lost 0 bases and 0 bases, there was a span of 6 bases. Per germline, CDR1 DFQATT and CDR2 SNEGSKA (reference sequence). The CDR3 contains 15 residues.

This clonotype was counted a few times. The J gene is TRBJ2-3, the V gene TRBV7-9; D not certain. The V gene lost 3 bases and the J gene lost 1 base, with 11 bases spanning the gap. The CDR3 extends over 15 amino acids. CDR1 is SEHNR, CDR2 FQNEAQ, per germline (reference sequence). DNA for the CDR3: TGTGCCAGCAGCTTGTCGGACCTACGCACAGATACGCAGTATTTT. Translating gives CASSLSDLRTDTQYF. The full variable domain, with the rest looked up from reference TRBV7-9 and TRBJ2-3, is DTGVSQNPRHKITKRGQNVTFRCDPISEHNRLYWYRQTLGQGPEFLTYFQNEAQLEKSRLLSDRFSAERPKGSFSTLEIQRTEQGDSAMYLCASSLSDLRTDTQYFGPGTRLTVL.

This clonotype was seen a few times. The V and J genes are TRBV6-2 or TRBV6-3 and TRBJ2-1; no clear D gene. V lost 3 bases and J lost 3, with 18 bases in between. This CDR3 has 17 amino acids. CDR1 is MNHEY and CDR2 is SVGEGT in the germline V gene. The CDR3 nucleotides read TGTGCCAGCAGTTATTCCGACTCGAATGTGTACTACAATGAGCAGTTCTTC. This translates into CASSYSDSNVYYNEQFF.